Each of the 30 T cell receptor beta chains below was sequenced from the same sample in a study of T cells in Graves' hyperthyroidism and ophthalmopathy. The investigators amplified TCR beta CDR3 regions from RNA transcripts. Initially, a first-round RT-PCR of the TCR CDR3 employed the HTBI primer set. TCRdb analysed the multiplex PCR reads with MiXCR anew, one entry per CDR3 protein. The sample lists hundreds of thousands of distinct CDR3 sequences, 12% to 15% seen once, with roughly 10% in the top ten. The sample was blood. These receptors all come from a woman aged 18-35 years with Graves' hyperthyroidism.

This clonotype was seen ten or more times. This chain uses TRBV30 with TRBJ1-5; 7 positions match TRBD1. Germline V CDR1 and CDR2: GTSNPN, SVGIG (reference sequence). The CDR3 consists of 13 residues. J gave up 5 bases and V 2 bases, and 3 bases lay outside the gene matches. The CDR3 region is CAWSLQGHQPQHF. DNA for the CDR3: TGTGCCTGGAGTTTACAGGGGCATCAGCCCCAGCATTTT. The full variable domain, its missing parts supplied by reference TRBV30 and TRBJ1-5, is SQTIHQWPATLVQPVGSPLSLECTVEGTSNPNLYWYRQAAGRGLQLLFYSVGIGQISSEVPQNLSASRPQDRQFILSSKKLLLSDSGFYLCAWSLQGHQPQHFGDGTRLSIL.

This clonotype was observed at least ten times. V and J are TRBV18 and TRBJ1-5; no definite D call. Germline CDR1 reads KGHSH; CDR2 reads LQKENI. The CDR3 runs 14 residues. The ends were cut back, 4 bases at V and 2 bases at J, with 9 bases in the middle. The CDR3 DNA reads TGTGCCAGCTCACTTCAATCGGGCAATCAGCCCCAGCATTTT. This translates into CASSLQSGNQPQHF.

This clonotype has ten or more counts. This sequence joins TRBV11-2 and TRBJ2-1; 15 bases match TRBD2. The V and J ends lost 4 bases and 10 bases, in that order; junction bases with no gene match: 8. CDR1 SGHAT and CDR2 FQNNGV come from the germline V gene. The CDR3 sequence is 16 residues long. Written as DNA, the CDR3 is TGTGCCAGCAGCTATTCCCCGGGACTAGCGGGAGGCGAGCAGTTCTTC. Protein sequence: CASSYSPGLAGGEQFF.

Points on this clonotype: One junction end disagrees with the germline gene, perhaps due to a read error. V usage is TRBV7-2 and J usage is TRBJ2-1; 7 bases line up with TRBD2. The CDR3 is 12 residues long. The germline CDR1 and CDR2 sequences are SGHTA and FQGNSA. The CDR3 spells CASSLTGGEQLF. In nucleotides, the CDR3 is TGTGCCAGCAGCTTAACGGGGGGTGAGCAGCTCTTC.

This clonotype was detected a few times. The CDR3 nucleotides are TGCAGCGTTGGCCTAGCGGGAGGGCCCTACAATGAGCAGTTCTTC. Protein sequence: CSVGLAGGPYNEQFF. The chain couples TRBV29-1 to TRBJ2-1, with 12 bases lining up with TRBD2. The trim removed 4 bases at V and 2 bases at J, leaving 3 bases unmatched. The V gene's germline CDR1 is SQVTM and CDR2 ANQGSEA. The CDR3 contains 15 residues.

This clonotype was detected many times. The V and J genes are TRBV30 and TRBJ1-1, with D perhaps TRBD1 (6 bases). Germline CDR1 GTSNPN, CDR2 SVGIG (reference sequence). The V and J ends lost 2 bases and 3 bases respectively, with 13 bases between them. The CDR3 loop spans 14 amino acids. The CDR3 sequence: CAWSRLQGYTEAFF. CDR3 bases: TGTGCCTGGAGTCGGTTACAGGGCTACACTGAAGCTTTCTTT.

On this clonotype itself: It may be a read error: a sequence one base away is much more abundant. CDR3 amino acids: CSVRDNWNTGELFF. The CDR3 DNA is TGCAGTGTTAGGGATAACTGGAACACCGGGGAGCTGTTTTTT. The V and J genes are TRBV20-1 and TRBJ2-2; D remains unclear. Germline V gene data show CDR1 as DFQATT and CDR2 as SNEGSKA (reference sequence). V gave up 7 bases and J gave up 1 base, with 13 bases separating them. The CDR3 contains 14 residues.

The chain recombines TRBV2 with TRBJ1-1; D unresolved. The CDR3 loop spans 11 amino acids. Germline V gives CDR1 SNHLY, CDR2 FYNNEI. V was clipped by 6 bases and J by 7 bases, with 9 bases between them. The chain's CDR3 is CASRRVVEAFF. Here the CDR3 DNA reads TGTGCCAGCAGGCGGGTGGTTGAAGCTTTCTTT.

This clonotype was seen more than once but under ten times. The chain links TRBV2 to TRBJ2-3, with a weak D call TRBD2 (5 bases). CDR1 is SNHLY, CDR2 FYNNEI, per germline. V lost 9 bases and J lost 5, with 15 bases in between. This CDR3 comprises 13 residues. CDR3 amino acids: CARADVLLDTQYF. The CDR3 nucleotides are TGTGCCAGAGCGGACGTTCTGTTAGATACGCAGTATTTT. Full variable domain (outside the CDR3, taken from reference TRBV2 and TRBJ2-3): EPEVTQTPSHQVTQMGQEVILRCVPISNHLYFYWYRQILGQKVEFLVSFYNNEISEKSEIFDDQFSVERPDGSNFTLKIRSTKLEDSAMYFCARADVLLDTQYFGPGTRLTVL.

A remark on this clonotype: Possible read error: a much larger clone is one base away. The chain has TRBV27 and TRBJ2-3, with TRBD2 matching over 11 bases. V shed 4 bases, J shed 3 bases, and the junction held 6 bases outside the gene matches. This CDR3 region has 16 residues. CDR1 is MNHEY, CDR2 SMNVEV, per germline (reference sequence). CDR3 protein: CASSSSSGRWTDTQYF. Written as DNA, the CDR3 is TGTGCCAGCAGTTCATCTAGCGGGAGGTGGACAGATACGCAGTATTTT.

Ten or more counts support this clonotype. The chain links TRBV2 to TRBJ2-7, with unresolved D. The CDR3 has 13 amino acids. Germline CDR1 reads SNHLY; CDR2 reads FYNNEI. V was shortened by 4 bases and J by 3 bases, with 10 bases between the two germline ends. The CDR3 region has the DNA TGTGCCAGCAGTGTAGGGAATGGCTACGAGCAGTACTTC. Its translation: CASSVGNGYEQYF.

This clonotype was observed many times. The V call is TRBV30, the J call TRBJ2-1; 7 nucleotides align to TRBD2. The CDR3 length is 14 residues. Looked up from germline, CDR1 is GTSNPN and CDR2 is SVGIG (reference sequence). J gave up 4 bases and V 0 bases, and 3 bases lay outside the gene matches. CDR3 sequence (DNA): TGTGCCTGGAGTGTGGGACTAATATACAATGAGCAGTTCTTC. It is translated as CAWSVGLIYNEQFF. The whole variable domain, filled in from reference TRBV30 and TRBJ2-1, reads SQTIHQWPATLVQPVGSPLSLECTVEGTSNPNLYWYRQAAGRGLQLLFYSVGIGQISSEVPQNLSASRPQDRQFILSSKKLLLSDSGFYLCAWSVGLIYNEQFFGPGTRLTVL.

There are many counts of this clonotype. The chain couples TRBV6-1 to TRBJ2-7, with 14 bases lining up with TRBD2. The junction had 11 bases not matched to a gene; V was cut back by 5 bases and J by 5 bases. Per the germline V gene, CDR1 is MNHNS and CDR2 is SASEGT. The CDR3 totals 17 residues. Here the CDR3 DNA reads TGTGCCAGCAGTTCGATTACCGGGACTAGCGGGAGAGACGAGCAGTACTTC. Protein: CASSSITGTSGRDEQYF.

This clonotype was recorded many times. This chain links TRBV7-2 with TRBJ2-1, with D perhaps being TRBD1 or TRBD2 (5 bases each). In germline, CDR1 is SGHTA, CDR2 FQGNSA. V was clipped by 0 bases and J by 7 bases, with 7 bases between them. This CDR3 region has 13 residues. CDR3 loop: CASSLAGENEQFF. CDR3 in DNA: TGTGCCAGCAGCTTAGCAGGGGAGAATGAGCAGTTCTTC.

This chain uses TRBV7-6 with TRBJ2-7; TRBD2 aligns across 8 bases. The CDR3 length is 16 residues. Losses at the gene ends were 4 bases for V and 0 bases for J; bases not matched to a gene: 8. Germline CDR1 and CDR2: SGHVS and FNYEAQ. The CDR3 spells CASSSREGPDSYEQYF. CDR3 bases: TGTGCCAGCAGCTCCCGGGAGGGGCCGGACTCCTACGAGCAGTACTTC. The full variable domain, in which reference TRBV7-6 and TRBJ2-7 provide the parts outside the CDR3, is GAGVSQSPRYKVTKRGQDVALRCDPISGHVSLYWYRQALGQGPEFLTYFNYEAQQDKSGLPNDRFSAERPEGSISTLTIQRTEQRDSAMYRCASSSREGPDSYEQYFGPGTRLTVT.

About this clonotype itself: Because it lacks the conserved phenylalanine or tryptophan at the end, this CDR3 is likely a read error. The chain combines TRBV7-2 with TRBJ1-3, with 7 bases that match TRBD1. Germline-derived CDR1 and CDR2 are SGHTA and FQGNSA. V lost 1 base and J lost 3; bases outside the gene matches: 12. This CDR3 contains 18 residues. CDR3: CASSLVWGTDIRGNTIYL. CDR3 bases: TGTGCCAGCAGCTTAGTTTGGGGGACAGATATTCGTGGAAACACCATATATTTA.

The chain carries TRBV6-1 and TRBJ1-2; D is perhaps TRBD1 (6 bases). The V gene lost 5 bases and the J gene lost 6 bases, with 19 bases spanning the gap. The germline CDR1 and CDR2 sequences are MNHNS and SASEGT. There are 15 residues in the CDR3. The CDR3, as DNA: TGTGCCAGCAGTTTCAACAGGGAGATCCATAATGGCTACACCTTC. This encodes CASSFNREIHNGYTF.

The chain carries TRBV13 and TRBJ2-1, with D uncertain. CDR3 size: 16 residues. Per germline, CDR1 PRHDT and CDR2 FYEKMQ (reference sequence). V shed 5 bases and J shed 1 base, with 15 bases lying between them. The CDR3 spells CASSLDSGRSYNEQFF. CDR3 DNA sequence: TGTGCCAGCAGCCTAGATTCGGGTAGGTCCTACAATGAGCAGTTCTTC.

The V call is TRBV5-1, the J call TRBJ2-4; 7 nucleotides line up with TRBD2. Germline V gives CDR1 SGHRS, CDR2 YFSETQ. This CDR3 spans 16 amino acids. Unmatched junction bases numbered 7, after V lost 0 bases and J lost 4 bases. The CDR3 bases are TGCGCCAGCAGCTTGGAGGCTAGCGGAGTGAAAAACATTCAGTACTTC. It specifies CASSLEASGVKNIQYF. Based on the CDR3 plus reference TRBV5-1 and TRBJ2-4, the full variable domain is KAGVTQTPRYLIKTRGQQVTLSCSPISGHRSVSWYQQTPGQGLQFLFEYFSETQRNKGNFPGRFSGRQFSNSRSEMNVSTLELGDSALYLCASSLEASGVKNIQYFGAGTRLSVL.

There are many counts of this clonotype. The chain is built from TRBV30 and TRBJ2-1, with a tentative D call TRBD2 (6 bases). This CDR3 is built from 15 residues. Germline V CDR1 and CDR2: GTSNPN, SVGIG (reference sequence). V was trimmed by 1 base and J by 6 bases, leaving 16 bases between them. CDR3 bases: TGTGCCTGGAGTGGAGGGTACCCTAGCGTCAATGAGCAGTTCTTC. Protein sequence: CAWSGGYPSVNEQFF.

This clonotype was observed many times. The chain uses TRBV20-1 and TRBJ1-2; perhaps TRBD1 as D (6 bases). The CDR3 sequence is 14 residues long. Trimming removed 1 base from V and 5 bases from J, with 14 bases in between. CDR1 DFQATT and CDR2 SNEGSKA come from the germline V gene (reference sequence). The CDR3 region is CSARGWGQDYGYTF. CDR3 DNA: TGCAGTGCTAGAGGTTGGGGGCAGGATTATGGCTACACCTTC.

This clonotype appeared a few times. This rearrangement joins TRBV9 to TRBJ1-2; TRBD1 might be the D (5 bases). The CDR3 is 14 amino acids. Per germline, CDR1 SGDLS and CDR2 YYNGEE. V dropped 4 bases and J dropped 3 bases, with 13 bases sitting between them. CDR3 nucleotide sequence: TGTGCCAGCAGCCCATTGGGACCCGACTATGGCTACACCTTC. It encodes CASSPLGPDYGYTF.

This clonotype was seen more than once but under ten times. V gene TRBV15 combines with J gene TRBJ2-1, with a tentative D call TRBD2 (6 bases). This CDR3 is 15 amino acids long. The germline V and J ends were trimmed by 0 bases and 9 bases, with 15 bases remaining between them. Looked up from germline, CDR1 is LNHNV and CDR2 is YYDKDF (reference sequence). The CDR3 region is CATSRDGRGWSEQFF. CDR3 DNA sequence: TGTGCCACCAGCAGAGACGGGAGAGGGTGGAGTGAGCAGTTCTTC.

This clonotype was counted at least ten times. CDR3 nucleotides: TGTGCCACCAGCAGTCGGCACCGGGAGGTCACAGAGACCCAGTACTTC. It codes for CATSSRHREVTETQYF. The chain uses TRBV15 and TRBJ2-5, with 7 bases matching TRBD2. The CDR3 is 16 amino acids. With V trimmed by 3 bases and J by 4 bases, 11 bases remained unmatched. CDR1 is LNHNV and CDR2 is YYDKDF in the germline V gene (reference sequence).

For this clonotype: This may be a read error, as it is one base from a much larger clone. The chain combines TRBV30 with TRBJ1-2; D may be TRBD1 (6 bases). From germline, CDR1 is GTSNPN and CDR2 SVGIG (reference sequence). The CDR3 contains 13 residues. The CDR3 sequence: CAWGVRGNYGYTF. The DNA for the CDR3 is TGTGCCTGGGGTGTAAGGGGGAACTATGGCTACACCTTC.

This clonotype has ten or more counts. The chain carries TRBV30 and TRBJ1-1; D unclear. The CDR3 consists of 15 residues. V shed 4 bases and J shed 0 bases, with 15 bases lying between them. CDR1 GTSNPN and CDR2 SVGIG come from the germline V gene (reference sequence). The CDR3 loop is CAWKNRQQLNTEAFF. The CDR3 nucleotides are TGTGCCTGGAAAAATCGTCAACAACTGAACACTGAAGCTTTCTTT.

The V gene is TRBV28, the J gene TRBJ2-3; D remains unclear. The germline CDR1 and CDR2 sequences are MDHEN and SYDVKM. This CDR3 is 14 amino acids long. V lost 4 bases and J lost 4, with 12 bases in between. The CDR3 region has the DNA TGTGCCAGCAGTTCTTCTGGCCCCGCAGATACGCAGTATTTT. It codes for CASSSSGPADTQYF. The whole variable domain, remainder taken from reference TRBV28 and TRBJ2-3, is DVKVTQSSRYLVKRTGEKVFLECVQDMDHENMFWYRQDPGLGLRLIYFSYDVKMKEKGDIPEGYSVSREKKERFSLILESASTNQTSMYLCASSSSGPADTQYFGPGTRLTVL.

For this clonotype: A read error is possible here, since a much larger clone lies one base away. This chain joins TRBV11-2 and TRBJ1-1; 7 nucleotides match TRBD1. The CDR3 has 13 amino acids. Per germline, CDR1 SGHAT and CDR2 FQNNGV. Here the CDR3 reads CASSYTGDTEASF. The DNA of the CDR3 is TGTGCCAGCAGCTACACAGGGGACACTGAAGCTTCCTTT. Variable domain in full (rest from reference TRBV11-2 and TRBJ1-1): EAGVAQSPRYKIIEKRQSVAFWCNPISGHATLYWYQQILGQGPKLLIQFQNNGVVDDSQLPKDRFSAERLKGVDSTLKIQPAKLEDSAVYLCASSYTGDTEASFGQGTRLTVV.

This clonotype was recorded many times. The chain recombines TRBV20-1 with TRBJ1-4; D not certain. Germline V CDR1 and CDR2: DFQATT, SNEGSKA (reference sequence). Trimming stripped 2 bases from V and 5 bases from J, with 18 bases between. The CDR3 spans 16 residues. The DNA of the CDR3 is TGCAGTGCTAGACCTATCTTGGCCCCGAACAATGAAAAACTGTTTTTT. It is translated as CSARPILAPNNEKLFF.

This clonotype has a count of ten or more. The J gene is TRBJ1-6, the V gene TRBV12-3 or TRBV12-4; unclear D gene. V was shortened by 3 bases and J by 9 bases, with 15 bases between the two germline ends. This CDR3 region has 15 residues. The CDR3: CASSLSPDGTSPLHF. CDR3 bases: TGTGCCAGCAGTTTGTCCCCGGACGGAACTTCACCCCTCCACTTT.